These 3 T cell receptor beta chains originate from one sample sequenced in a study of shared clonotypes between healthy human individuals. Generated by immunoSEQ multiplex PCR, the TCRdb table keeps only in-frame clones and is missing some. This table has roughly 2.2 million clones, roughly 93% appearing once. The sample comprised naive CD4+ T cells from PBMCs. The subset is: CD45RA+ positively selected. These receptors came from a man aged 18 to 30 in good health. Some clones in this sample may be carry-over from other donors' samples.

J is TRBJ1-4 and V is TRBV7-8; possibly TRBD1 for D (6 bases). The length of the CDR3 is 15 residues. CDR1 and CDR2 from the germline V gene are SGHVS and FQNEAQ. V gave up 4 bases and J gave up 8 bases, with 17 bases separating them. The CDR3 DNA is TGTGCCAGCAGCTCGCCTGGGGGGGGCCAGGAAAAACTGTTTTTT. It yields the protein CASSSPGGGQEKLFF.

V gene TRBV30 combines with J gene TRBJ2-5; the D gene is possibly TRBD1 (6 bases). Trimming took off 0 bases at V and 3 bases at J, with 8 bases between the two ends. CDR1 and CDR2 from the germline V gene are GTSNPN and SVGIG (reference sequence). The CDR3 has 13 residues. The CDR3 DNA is TGTGCCTGGAGTGTAGACAGGAAAGAGACCCAGTACTTC. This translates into CAWSVDRKETQYF.

Written as DNA, the CDR3 is TGTGCCAGCAGCTTACATCAAGGCGAGACCCAGTACTTC. It is translated as CASSLHQGETQYF. The chain couples TRBV13 to TRBJ2-5; D not certain. Germline V gives CDR1 PRHDT, CDR2 FYEKMQ (reference sequence). The CDR3 runs 13 residues. V was trimmed by 2 bases and J by 5 bases, leaving 9 bases between them. The variable domain in full, completed from reference TRBV13 and TRBJ2-5, reads AAGVIQSPRHLIKEKRETATLKCYPIPRHDTVYWYQQGPGQDPQFLISFYEKMQSDKGSIPDRFSAQQFSDYHSELNMSSLELGDSALYFCASSLHQGETQYFGPGTRLLVL.